This TCR beta chain is drawn from a study of T cell changes during pregnancy in multiple sclerosis. Germline V lookup: CDR1 SGHTA, CDR2 FQGNSA. Trimming removed 3 bases at V and 4 bases at J, with 13 bases between. The length of the CDR3 is 14 residues. Sequenced by immunoSEQ multiplex PCR; TCRdb stores in-frame clones only, minus some. The sample consists of 34,000 or so clones, roughly 90% of them appearing once. This receptor was identified in a female donor with multiple sclerosis, enrolled in a pregnancy study. The sequencing here drew on CD8+ T cells from peripheral blood mononuclear cells, taken after pregnancy. This chain uses TRBV7-2 with TRBJ2-7; D may be TRBD2 (6 bases). The CDR3 bases are TGTGCCAGCAGCTTCGGGGGAAATACGTACGAGCAGTACTTC. Residues: CASSFGGNTYEQYF.